This T cell receptor beta chain is from a study of CD8+ T cells in alopecia areata. Overall study results and limits: In scalp and blood during tofacitinib, many expanded lesional clones persisted. Possibly as an HLA-related effect, TCR sharing across patients appeared less clear than in mice.

Extracted from the samples, RNA was reverse transcribed into cDNA to serve as the sequencing template. Method: immunoSEQ multiplex PCR; TCRdb's copy keeps in-frame clones and lacks some. This sample has about 150,000 clones; less than 70% occur once, and the top ten carry 0.9% to 1%. This clone occurred once. Its antigen is currently unknown. CDR3 length equals 14 residues. Trimming took 6 bases from V and 5 from J, leaving 16 bases between them. CDR1 and CDR2 (germline): SNHLY, FYNNEI. Treatment meaning: oral pan-JAK inhibitor, 5-10 mg twice daily. The chain combines TRBV2 with TRBJ2-5; the D call may be TRBD1 or TRBD2 (5 bases each). The sequence came from a human donor with alopecia areata. Source: CD4+ T cells sorted from blood, taken at week 4, from a patient treated with tofacitinib. The CDR3 region is CASREDMTHETQYF. The CDR3 DNA reads as TGTGCCAGCAGGGAGGACATGACCCACGAGACCCAGTACTTC.